The 12 T cell receptor beta chains presented below share a single source sample, sequenced in a study of OX40 agonist ivuxolimab in advanced cancers. Sequencing was performed with immunoSEQ multiplex PCR; in TCRdb, only in-frame clones are kept and a portion is missing. The sample lists around 56,000 clones, approximately 90% occurring once. The material sequenced was CD4+ or CD8+ T cells sorted from blood, taken in a trial of the OX40 agonist ivuxolimab. These receptors came from an adult with an advanced solid tumor such as melanoma, head and neck, liver or kidney cancer.

V usage is TRBV27 and J usage is TRBJ2-1; TRBD2 might be the D (7 bases). The germline V gene encodes CDR1 MNHEY and CDR2 SMNVEV (reference sequence). The CDR3 is 15 residues long. V lost 3 bases and J lost 6, with 15 bases in between. This CDR3 is CASSFRGGRPNEQFF. CDR3 in DNA: TGTGCCAGCAGTTTCCGCGGGGGCCGTCCCAATGAGCAGTTCTTC.

This clone appeared once. The chain employs TRBV7-2 and TRBJ2-1; 9 bases match TRBD1. In germline, CDR1 is SGHTA, CDR2 FQGNSA. V was pared by 5 bases and J by 7 bases, with 9 bases of the junction left unmatched. This CDR3 is 15 amino acids long. The CDR3 region has the DNA TGTGCCAGCAGCAACCGGGACAGGGTGGGAAATGAGCAGTTCTTC. Its translation is CASSNRDRVGNEQFF.

This chain joins TRBV7-2 and TRBJ2-1; a weak D match, TRBD1 (6 bases). The CDR3 length is 12 residues. Trimming left V 0 bases short and J 9 bases short, with 6 bases between. CDR1 is SGHTA, CDR2 FQGNSA, per germline. CDR3 coding DNA: TGTGCCAGCAGCTTAGCAGGGGGTGAGCAGTTCTTC. Encoded protein: CASSLAGGEQFF.

The V call is TRBV9, the J call TRBJ2-5; 11 bases are shared with TRBD1. Germline V gene data show CDR1 as SGDLS and CDR2 as YYNGEE. V trimming: 0 bases; J trimming: 5 bases; junction bases outside the gene matches: 6. The CDR3 has 16 amino acids. DNA of the CDR3: TGTGCCAGCAGCGTAGCGGGACAGGGGGGTCGGGAGACCCAGTACTTC. Amino acid sequence: CASSVAGQGGRETQYF.

The chain has TRBV11-3 and TRBJ2-5; no reliable D call. V lost 3 bases to trimming and J lost 4 bases, with 9 bases between them. Per germline, CDR1 SGHNT and CDR2 YENEEA. The CDR3 covers 13 residues. The CDR3 DNA reads as TGTGCCAGCAGCTTGAATAGGCTAGAGACCCAGTACTTC. Translating gives CASSLNRLETQYF.

V is TRBV12-2 and J is TRBJ2-3. TRBV12-2 is designated a pseudogene. The CDR3 is 14 residues long. CDR3: CASRLSRVGDTQYF. The DNA for the CDR3 is TGTGCAAGTCGCTTATCTAGGGTCGGAGATACGCAGTATTTT.

In this sample, this clone turned up a few times. This chain joins TRBV7-8 and TRBJ1-1, with TRBD1 matching 7 bases. V gave up 5 bases and J gave up 4 bases; unmatched junction bases: 7. The CDR3 is made up of 14 amino acids. Germline-derived CDR1 and CDR2 are SGHVS and FQNEAQ. The CDR3 loop reads CASSARQGSTEAFF. CDR3 bases: TGTGCCAGCAGCGCACGACAGGGCAGCACTGAAGCTTTCTTT.

The chain couples TRBV30 to TRBJ1-5; D may be TRBD1 (5 bases). The V gene's germline CDR1 is GTSNPN and CDR2 SVGIG (reference sequence). The V and J ends lost 7 bases and 7 bases respectively, with 14 bases between them. This CDR3 region has 12 residues. CDR3 region: CALGVRGQPQHF. The CDR3 nucleotides read TGTGCCTTAGGCGTGAGGGGCCAGCCCCAGCATTTT. Together with reference TRBV30 and TRBJ1-5, the CDR3 gives the full variable domain: SQTIHQWPATLVQPVGSPLSLECTVEGTSNPNLYWYRQAAGRGLQLLFYSVGIGQISSEVPQNLSASRPQDRQFILSSKKLLLSDSGFYLCALGVRGQPQHFGDGTRLSIL.

The chain is built from TRBV6-1 and TRBJ2-5; D unresolved. CDR1 and CDR2 (germline): MNHNS, SASEGT. V shed 6 bases and J shed 5 bases, with 4 bases lying between them. This CDR3 comprises 10 residues. Here the CDR3 DNA reads TGTGCCAGCAGGGCGGAGACCCAGTACTTC. This codes for CASRAETQYF.

The chain employs TRBV30 and TRBJ1-1; TRBD1 agrees at 8 bases. The germline V gene encodes CDR1 GTSNPN and CDR2 SVGIG (reference sequence). The CDR3 has 12 amino acids. Trimming cost V 6 bases and J 5 bases; bases outside gene matches: 5. The CDR3 DNA reads as TGTGCCTGTAGCCAGGGGGCAACTGAAGCTTTCTTT. Protein product: CACSQGATEAFF. Looking up the rest from reference TRBV30 and TRBJ1-1 gives the full variable domain: SQTIHQWPATLVQPVGSPLSLECTVEGTSNPNLYWYRQAAGRGLQLLFYSVGIGQISSEVPQNLSASRPQDRQFILSSKKLLLSDSGFYLCACSQGATEAFFGQGTRLTVV.

The V and J genes are TRBV9 and TRBJ1-4; TRBD1 matches at 11 bases. The V gene's germline CDR1 is SGDLS and CDR2 YYNGEE. The CDR3 consists of 15 residues. With 4 bases clipped from V and 5 bases from J, the junction kept 4 bases outside the gene matches. CDR3 loop: CASSIGQGANEKLFF. The CDR3 DNA reads as TGTGCCAGCAGCATAGGACAGGGGGCGAATGAAAAACTGTTTTTT.

This clone occurred once. The V gene is TRBV5-1, the J gene TRBJ1-3; D gene unclear. V was cut by 0 bases and J by 0 bases, with 4 bases left in between. This CDR3 has 14 amino acids. The germline V gene encodes CDR1 SGHRS and CDR2 YFSETQ. For the CDR3, the DNA is TGCGCCAGCAGCTTGGGAGTCTCTGGAAACACCATATATTTT. This encodes CASSLGVSGNTIYF.